These 16 T cell receptor beta chains came from one sample sequenced in a study of blood T cells in healthy people across ages. The second PCR ran roughly 6 to 11 cycles with a sample-barcoded 5' primer and J-beta primers. TCRdb processed the 5' RACE reads anew with MiXCR; each CDR3 protein has one entry. The data contain around 780,000 distinct CDR3 sequences, about 26% of them singletons. Separately, the same data were catalogued under a study of T cells of mothers and their children.

Sequencing was performed on blood. The receptor source for this set is a boy aged 5-17 years in good health.

V usage is TRBV28 and J usage is TRBJ2-2; D unresolved. Germline V lookup: CDR1 MDHEN, CDR2 SYDVKM. The CDR3 has 16 amino acids. V was cut by 2 bases and J by 8 bases, with 18 bases left in between. The CDR3 DNA reads TGTGCCAGCAGTTTACGATCTTGGGCCCCCATGGGGGAGCTGTTTTTT. It is translated as CASSLRSWAPMGELFF.

About this clonotype: A junction boundary mismatches the germline segment, possibly from a read error. The gene calls are TRBV20-1 and TRBJ2-2, with 10 bases matching TRBD2. In germline, CDR1 is DFQATT, CDR2 SNEGSKA (reference sequence). The CDR3 consists of 14 residues. The CDR3 DNA is TGCAGTGCTCGTAGCGGGGGGAACACCGGGGAGCTGGTTTTT. Encoded protein: CSARSGGNTGELVF.

V gene TRBV6-2 or TRBV6-3 combines with J gene TRBJ2-1, with 7 bases lining up with TRBD2. The trim removed 5 bases at V and 9 bases at J, leaving 10 bases unmatched. Germline values: CDR1 MNHEY, CDR2 SVGEGT. The CDR3 sequence is 14 residues long. The CDR3 protein is CASSDRRGTIEQFF. The CDR3 bases are TGTGCCAGCAGTGACCGCCGGGGGACTATTGAGCAGTTCTTC.

This clonotype was recorded once. An end of the junction differs from the germline gene, which may be a read error. The chain couples TRBV7-3 to TRBJ2-2; 8 bases fit TRBD1. Germline loops: CDR1 SGHTA, CDR2 FQGTGA. The CDR3 sequence is 16 residues long. The CDR3 DNA reads as TGTGCCAGCAGCTTAACGGACAGGGTCGACACCGGGGATCTGTTTTTT. Its translation: CASSLTDRVDTGDLFF.

The rearrangement joins TRBV12-3 or TRBV12-4 to TRBJ2-3, with a weak D call TRBD2 (7 bases). With 4 bases removed from V and 5 bases from J, the gap between germline ends came to 22 bases. This CDR3 has 17 residues. CDR3 loop: CASSSSTPRGGGDTQYF. CDR3 in DNA: TGTGCCAGCAGTTCCTCAACCCCAAGAGGGGGGGGAGATACGCAGTATTTT.

The V and J genes are TRBV2 and TRBJ1-5; 7 positions agree with TRBD1. Trimming took 4 bases from V and 3 from J; bases not matched to a gene: 3. Germline CDR1 and CDR2: SNHLY and FYNNEI. The CDR3 covers 14 residues. CDR3 protein: CASSVDRTNQPQHF. In nucleotides, the CDR3 is TGTGCCAGCAGTGTGGACAGGACCAATCAGCCCCAGCATTTT.

The J gene is TRBJ2-5, the V gene TRBV7-9; D is perhaps TRBD1 or TRBD2 (6 bases each). The J call could be wrong; TRBJ2-7 is a better fit for the DNA end. Germline loops: CDR1 SEHNR, CDR2 FQNEAQ (reference sequence). The CDR3 runs to 14 residues. This chain's CDR3 is CASSFGGLPGEQYF. CDR3 sequence (DNA): TGTGCCAGCAGCTTCGGGGGCCTGCCTGGCGAGCAGTACTTC.

This chain joins TRBV2 and TRBJ2-1; a possible D gene is TRBD2 (6 bases). The germline CDR1 and CDR2 sequences are SNHLY and FYNNEI. Between the trimmed V and J ends, which lost 1 base and 0 bases, there was a span of 7 bases. The CDR3 length is 15 residues. CDR3 region: CASSEGDFSYNEQFF. The CDR3 bases are TGTGCCAGCAGTGAAGGGGACTTCTCCTACAATGAGCAGTTCTTC.

This clonotype was counted a few times. The chain is built from TRBV21-1 and TRBJ2-1; TRBD1, as called in the table, went unchecked against the DNA. TRBV21-1 is designated a pseudogene. The CDR3 loop spans 17 amino acids. The CDR3 sequence: CASSPPRSGVGGNEQFF. CDR3 in DNA: TGTGCCAGCAGCCCCCCTCGGAGCGGGGTCGGTGGTAATGAGCAGTTCTTC.

V usage is TRBV20-1 and J usage is TRBJ2-5, with 8 positions matching TRBD1. The V segment lost 5 bases and the J segment 1 base; nucleotides outside the gene matches: 9. This CDR3 contains 15 residues. Looked up from germline, CDR1 is DFQATT and CDR2 is SNEGSKA (reference sequence). The DNA of the CDR3 is TGCAGTGCTCCAGAATGGGACAGGCCCCAAGAGACCCAGTACTTC. It yields the protein CSAPEWDRPQETQYF.

This clonotype was recorded a few times. The chain links TRBV10-2 to TRBJ2-3; 7 nucleotides line up with TRBD2. The germline gives CDR1 WSHSY, CDR2 SAAADI. This CDR3 is 14 amino acids long. Losses at the gene ends were 6 bases for V and 4 bases for J; bases not matched to a gene: 7. The CDR3 DNA reads as TGCGCCAGCAGGCTGGGAGGGATCCCAGATACGCAGTATTTT. This gives the protein CASRLGGIPDTQYF.

This clonotype showed up just a few times. The rearrangement links TRBV28 to TRBJ2-5; D gene uncertain. The CDR3 has 13 residues. The germline V gene has CDR1 MDHEN and CDR2 SYDVKM. V was trimmed by 4 bases and J by 3 bases, leaving 9 bases between them. The CDR3 loop is CASSSASEETQYF. The CDR3 DNA follows: TGTGCCAGCAGTTCGGCCAGCGAAGAGACCCAGTACTTC.

V is TRBV7-9 and J is TRBJ2-5; the D gene is possibly TRBD2 (6 bases). Trimming removed 5 bases at V and 4 bases at J, with 14 bases between. From germline, CDR1 is SEHNR and CDR2 FQNEAQ (reference sequence). The CDR3 loop spans 14 amino acids. The CDR3 is CASSPNTSPETQYF. The CDR3, as DNA: TGTGCCAGCAGCCCCAACACTAGCCCAGAGACCCAGTACTTC.

This clonotype has just a few counts. The chain combines TRBV2 with TRBJ1-1; D remains unclear. Trimming removed 10 bases from V and 5 bases from J, with 11 bases in between. Germline CDR1 and CDR2: SNHLY and FYNNEI. The length of the CDR3 is 11 residues. The CDR3 loop is CATTARTEAFF. CDR3 DNA sequence: TGTGCCACCACGGCGAGGACTGAAGCTTTCTTT.

The chain combines TRBV24-1 with TRBJ2-3, with a tentative D call TRBD2 (6 bases). V lost 3 bases to trimming and J lost 4 bases, with 19 bases between them. This CDR3 is 17 amino acids long. CDR1 and CDR2 (germline): KGHDR, SFDVKD. The CDR3: CATSDPAGTGGADTQYF. As DNA, the CDR3 is TGTGCCACCAGTGATCCAGCCGGGACTGGAGGCGCAGATACGCAGTATTTT.

This clonotype was seen a handful of times. This chain joins TRBV20-1 and TRBJ1-1; no reliable D call. Per germline, CDR1 DFQATT and CDR2 SNEGSKA (reference sequence). Trimming left V 5 bases short and J 1 base short, with 11 bases between. The CDR3 sequence is 13 residues long. CDR3 sequence: CSAQWAQNTEAFF. In nucleotides, the CDR3 is TGCAGTGCTCAGTGGGCACAGAACACTGAAGCTTTCTTT.